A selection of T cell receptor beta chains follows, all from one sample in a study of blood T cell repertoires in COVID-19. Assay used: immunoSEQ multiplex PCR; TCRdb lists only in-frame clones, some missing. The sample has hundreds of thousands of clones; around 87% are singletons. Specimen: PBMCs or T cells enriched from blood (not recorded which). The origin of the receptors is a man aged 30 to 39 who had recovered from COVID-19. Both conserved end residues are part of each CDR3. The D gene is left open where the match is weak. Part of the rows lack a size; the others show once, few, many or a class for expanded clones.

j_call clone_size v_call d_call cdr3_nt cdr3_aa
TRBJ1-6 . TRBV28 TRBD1 TGTGCCAGCAGACCTCACGGGACAGGGAGTTCACCCCTCCACTTT CASRPHGTGSSPLHF
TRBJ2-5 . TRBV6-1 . TGTGCCAGCAGTGAAGCGCACAGGCAAGAGACCCAGTACTTC CASSEAHRQETQYF
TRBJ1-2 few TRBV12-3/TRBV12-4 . TGTGCCAGCAGTTTTGGAGGGCTTGGAGGCTACACCTTC CASSFGGLGGYTF
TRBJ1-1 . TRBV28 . TGTGCCAGCAGTTTCGGAATCAGGGAAGCTTTCTTT CASSFGIREAFF
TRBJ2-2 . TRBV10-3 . TGTGCCATCAGTGAGTCGGGACAGAACACCGGGGAGCTGTTTTTT CAISESGQNTGELFF
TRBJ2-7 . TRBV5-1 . TGCGCCAGCAGCTTGGGACCAGGAAACTACGAGCAGTACTTC CASSLGPGNYEQYF
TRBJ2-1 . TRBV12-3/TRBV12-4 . TGTGCCAGCAGTGCCATCCGGGGTGAGCAGTTCTTC CASSAIRGEQFF
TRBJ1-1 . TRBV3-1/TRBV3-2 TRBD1 TGTGCCAGCAGGGCGGGACAGACGAACACTGAAGCTTTCTTT CASRAGQTNTEAFF
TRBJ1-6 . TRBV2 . TGTGCCAGCAGTGAAGCGGCGCAGGTTAATTCACCCCTCCACTTT CASSEAAQVNSPLHF
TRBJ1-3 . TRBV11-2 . TGTGCCAGCAGCCCCAGGGGCGGGGGGGCTGGTGGAAACACCATATATTTT CASSPRGGGAGGNTIYF
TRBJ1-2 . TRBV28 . TGTGCCAGCAGCACTTTTTCCGGCGAAGTTTCAGCGGGAGTGGGCTATGGCTACACCTTC CASSTFSGEVSAGVGYGYTF
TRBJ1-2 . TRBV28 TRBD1 TGTGCCAGCAGTTCGGGACAGGCCCCTGATGGCTACACCTTC CASSSGQAPDGYTF
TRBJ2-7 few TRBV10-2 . TGCGCCAGCGGTCAGATCTACGAGCAGTACTTC CASGQIYEQYF
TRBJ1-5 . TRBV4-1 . TGCGCCAGCAGCCAAGTAAAGAGTCAGCCCCAGCATTTT CASSQVKSQPQHF
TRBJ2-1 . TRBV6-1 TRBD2 TGTGCCAGCAGTGAAGATGGACTAGCGGGAGGGGGAGGGCAGTTCTTC CASSEDGLAGGGGQFF
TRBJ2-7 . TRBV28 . TGTGCCAGCAGTTTATACCGGGCTAGCTCCTACAAGCAGTACTTC CASSLYRASSYKQYF
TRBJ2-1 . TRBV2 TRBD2 TGTGCCAGCAGTGGGGTAGCGGGTTTAGGTAATGAGCAGTTCTTC CASSGVAGLGNEQFF
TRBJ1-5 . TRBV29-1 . TGCAGCGTTGAAGTAGGGGTCAATCAGCCCCAGCATTTT CSVEVGVNQPQHF
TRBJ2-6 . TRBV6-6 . TGTGCCAGCAGTTACTCACTGTCTTCTGGGGCCAACGTCCTGACTTTC CASSYSLSSGANVLTF
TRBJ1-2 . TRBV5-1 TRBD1 TGCGCCAGCAGCTTGGAAGGGACAGGGGACGGTATGGTCTATGGCTACACCTTC CASSLEGTGDGMVYGYTF
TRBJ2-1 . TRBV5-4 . TGTGCCAGCAGCTTGGGGTCCCCAGCGAGCTCCTACAATGAGCAGTTCTTC CASSLGSPASSYNEQFF
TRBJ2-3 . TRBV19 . TGTGCCAGTAGTCGAGGAGGCACAGATACGCAGTATTTT CASSRGGTDTQYF
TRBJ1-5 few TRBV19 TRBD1 TGTGCCAGTACTTCGACAGGGTGGAGCAATCAGCCCCAGCATTTT CASTSTGWSNQPQHF
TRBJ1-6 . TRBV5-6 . TGTGCCAGCAACTCCCCCGATTCACCCCTCCACTTT CASNSPDSPLHF
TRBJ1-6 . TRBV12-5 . TGTGCTAGTGCTTCTCTTTTTTCACCCCTCCACTTT CASASLFSPLHF
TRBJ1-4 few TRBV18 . TGTGCCAGCTCCCTGAGGGAAAAACTGTTTTTT CASSLREKLFF
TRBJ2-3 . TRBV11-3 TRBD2 TGTGCCAGCAGCCCCCGGACTAGCGGGAGGCGCACAGATACGCAGTATTTT CASSPRTSGRRTDTQYF
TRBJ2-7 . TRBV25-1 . TGTGCCAGCAGTGCCGGCTACGAGCAGTACTTC CASSAGYEQYF
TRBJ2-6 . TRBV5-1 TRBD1 TGCGCCAGCAGCAGACAGGGCGGAGGGGCCAACGTCCTGACTTTC CASSRQGGGANVLTF
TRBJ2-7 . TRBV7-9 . TGTGCCAGCAGCTCCCCGACAGGCCACGAGCAGTACTTC CASSSPTGHEQYF
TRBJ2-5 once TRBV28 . TGTGCCAGCAGTTTCCTACCAGGGGTTGGTGAGACCCAGTACTTC CASSFLPGVGETQYF
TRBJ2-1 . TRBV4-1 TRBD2 TGCGCCAGCAGCCAAGGGTATGGCGGGAGGGGCGAGCAGTTCTTC CASSQGYGGRGEQFF
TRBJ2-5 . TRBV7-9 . TGTGCCAGCAGCTTAGCGCGGGGGGGACAGGAGAAAGAGACCCAGTACTTC CASSLARGGQEKETQYF
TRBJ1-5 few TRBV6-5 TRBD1 TGTGCCAGCAGAGGTTGGGACAGGGAAAATCAGCCCCAGCATTTT CASRGWDRENQPQHF
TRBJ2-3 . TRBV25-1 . TGTGCCAGCAGTGAATCTTACAGAACGGATACGCAGTATTTT CASSESYRTDTQYF
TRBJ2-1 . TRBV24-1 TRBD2 TGTGCCACCAGTGACCCGACTAGCGGGGATTACAATGAGCAGTTCTTC CATSDPTSGDYNEQFF
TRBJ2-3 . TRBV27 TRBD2 TGTGCCAGCAGTTACAGCGGGAGGAGTAGTGGCACAGATACGCAGTATTTT CASSYSGRSSGTDTQYF
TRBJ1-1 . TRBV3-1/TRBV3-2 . TGTGCCAGCAGCCAAGATGGTATGGTAACGCGGGGCACTGAAGCTTTCTTT CASSQDGMVTRGTEAFF
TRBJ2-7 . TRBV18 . TGTGCCAGCTCACTTCGCTCCTACGAGCAGTACTTC CASSLRSYEQYF
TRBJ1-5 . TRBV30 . TGTGCCTGGACCGGGGGGCTGTGGGGTCAGCCCCAGCATTTT CAWTGGLWGQPQHF
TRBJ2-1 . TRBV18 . TGTGCCAGCTCACCGGGGGGAGAAACCTACAATGAGCAGTTCTTC CASSPGGETYNEQFF